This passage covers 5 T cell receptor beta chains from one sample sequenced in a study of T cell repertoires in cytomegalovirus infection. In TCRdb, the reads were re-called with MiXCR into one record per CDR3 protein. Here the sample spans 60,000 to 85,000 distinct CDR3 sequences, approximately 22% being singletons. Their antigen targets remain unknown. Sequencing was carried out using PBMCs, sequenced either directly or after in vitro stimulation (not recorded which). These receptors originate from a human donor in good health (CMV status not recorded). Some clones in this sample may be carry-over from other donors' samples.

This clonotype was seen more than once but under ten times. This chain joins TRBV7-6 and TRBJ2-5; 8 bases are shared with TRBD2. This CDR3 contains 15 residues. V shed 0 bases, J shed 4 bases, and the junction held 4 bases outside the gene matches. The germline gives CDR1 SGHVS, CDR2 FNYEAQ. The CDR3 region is CASSLALAGRETQYF. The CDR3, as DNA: TGTGCCAGCAGCTTAGCCTTAGCGGGAAGAGAGACCCAGTACTTC.

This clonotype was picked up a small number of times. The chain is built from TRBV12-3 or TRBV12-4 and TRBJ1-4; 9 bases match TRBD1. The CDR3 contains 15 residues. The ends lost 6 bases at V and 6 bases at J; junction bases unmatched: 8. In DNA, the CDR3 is TGTGCCAGCAGCTACTGGGGGACAGGGCATGAAAAACTGTTTTTT. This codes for CASSYWGTGHEKLFF.

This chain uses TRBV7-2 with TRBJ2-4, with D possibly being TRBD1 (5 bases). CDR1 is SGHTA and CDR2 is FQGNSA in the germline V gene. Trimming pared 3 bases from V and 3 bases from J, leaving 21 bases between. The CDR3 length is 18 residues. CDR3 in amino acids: CASSLESSSRQRKNIQYF. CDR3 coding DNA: TGTGCCAGCAGCTTGGAGTCATCATCCCGACAGCGCAAAAACATTCAGTACTTC.

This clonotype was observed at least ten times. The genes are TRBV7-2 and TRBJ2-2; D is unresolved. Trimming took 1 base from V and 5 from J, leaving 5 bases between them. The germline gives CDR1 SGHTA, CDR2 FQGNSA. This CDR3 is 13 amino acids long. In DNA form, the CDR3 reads TGTGCCAGCAGCTTAGAGGCGACCGGGGAGCTGTTTTTT. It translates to CASSLEATGELFF. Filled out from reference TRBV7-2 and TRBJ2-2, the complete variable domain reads GAGVSQSPSNKVTEKGKDVELRCDPISGHTALYWYRQSLGQGLEFLIYFQGNSAPDKSGLPSDRFSAERTGGSVSTLTIQRTQQEDSAVYLCASSLEATGELFFGEGSRLTVL.

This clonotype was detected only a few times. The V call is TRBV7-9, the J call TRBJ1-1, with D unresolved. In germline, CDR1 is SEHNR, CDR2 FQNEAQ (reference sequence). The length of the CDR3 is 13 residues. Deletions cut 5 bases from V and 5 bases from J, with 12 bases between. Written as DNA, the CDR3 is TGTGCCAGCAGCCCAGACATGAGGACTGAAGCTTTCTTT. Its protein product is CASSPDMRTEAFF.